These 24 T cell receptor beta chains were sequenced from one sample in a study of shared clonotypes between healthy human individuals. The table came from immunoSEQ multiplex PCR; TCRdb's copy has only in-frame clones and leaves some out. The data show a few million clones, 90% to 97% seen once. Source material: naive CD4+ T cells sorted from blood. Subset defined: CD45RA+ positively selected. These receptors were taken from a man aged 18 to 29 in good health.

The chain carries TRBV9 and TRBJ1-1; unclear D gene. V lost 0 bases, J lost 1 base, and 7 bases lay in between. This CDR3 spans 14 amino acids. The germline CDR1 and CDR2 sequences are SGDLS and YYNGEE. CDR3 amino acids: CASSVDTGNTEAFF. The CDR3 DNA reads TGTGCCAGCAGCGTAGATACGGGGAACACTGAAGCTTTCTTT.

The chain uses TRBV18 and TRBJ1-1; tentatively, D is TRBD1 (6 bases). Trimming removed 3 bases from V and 0 bases from J, with 11 bases in between. This CDR3 is built from 15 residues. Germline V gives CDR1 KGHSH, CDR2 LQKENI. CDR3 DNA: TGTGCCAGCTCACCCGGAGGACAGATGAACACTGAAGCTTTCTTT. Translated: CASSPGGQMNTEAFF.

The chain combines TRBV7-9 with TRBJ1-2, with D maybe TRBD1 (6 bases). The CDR3 extends over 13 amino acids. V shed 2 bases and J shed 6 bases, with 10 bases lying between them. The germline CDR1 and CDR2 sequences are SEHNR and FQNEAQ (reference sequence). CDR3 bases: TGTGCCAGCAGCTTAAGGGACACTAATGGCTACACCTTC. Protein sequence: CASSLRDTNGYTF.

V gene TRBV9 combines with J gene TRBJ2-6; D is undetermined. The CDR3 covers 16 residues. V lost 0 bases and J lost 2, with 9 bases in between. The germline gives CDR1 SGDLS, CDR2 YYNGEE. CDR3 sequence: CASSVVKGTGANVLTF. The DNA of the CDR3 is TGTGCCAGCAGCGTAGTAAAAGGGACTGGGGCCAACGTCCTGACTTTC.

The V gene is TRBV4-1, the J gene TRBJ2-5; 11 bases are a match to TRBD1. This CDR3 has 16 amino acids. Germline V gene sequence: CDR1 MGHRA, CDR2 YSYEKL. Germline trimming cut 4 bases from V and 5 bases from J; bases unmatched to any gene: 9. CDR3 in DNA: TGCGCCAGCAGCCGAAGCGGACAGGGGGCATGGGAGACCCAGTACTTC. It specifies CASSRSGQGAWETQYF.

This clone was seen only once. The chain links TRBV7-2 to TRBJ2-5; 8 bases agree with TRBD2. The CDR3 covers 16 residues. Germline loops: CDR1 SGHTA, CDR2 FQGNSA. V shed 5 bases and J 4 bases; nucleotides not matched to a gene: 12. CDR3 residues: CASSPPGRGRLETQYF. The CDR3 region has the DNA TGTGCCAGCAGCCCCCCTGGGCGCGGGAGGCTAGAGACCCAGTACTTC.

Note on this clone: The sample carries other DNA sequences with the same CDR3. The chain links TRBV7-2 to TRBJ2-7; D call uncertain. The CDR3 loop spans 12 amino acids. Germline loops: CDR1 SGHTA, CDR2 FQGNSA. With 5 bases removed from V and 0 bases from J, the gap between germline ends came to 5 bases. As DNA, the CDR3 is TGTGCCAGCAGCCCAAACTCCTACGAGCAGTACTTC. This translates into CASSPNSYEQYF.

The rearrangement links TRBV5-5 to TRBJ1-4; D remains unclear. Trimming took off 0 bases at V and 3 bases at J, with 9 bases between the two ends. The V gene's germline CDR1 is SGHKS and CDR2 YYEKEE (reference sequence). The CDR3 length is 15 residues. DNA of the CDR3: TGTGCCAGCAGCTTGGGGAGTACGGCTAATGAAAAACTGTTTTTT. Protein: CASSLGSTANEKLFF.

To note about this clone: Other nucleotide sequences from this sample produce the same CDR3. The genes are TRBV2 and TRBJ1-1; weak D call: TRBD1 (5 bases). Between the trimmed V and J ends, which lost 3 bases and 4 bases, there was a span of 9 bases. Per the germline V gene, CDR1 is SNHLY and CDR2 is FYNNEI. The CDR3 runs 13 residues. Written as DNA, the CDR3 is TGTGCCAGCAGTGAGTTCAGGGCCACTGAAGCTTTCTTT. Encoded protein: CASSEFRATEAFF. The variable domain in full, completed from reference TRBV2 and TRBJ1-1, reads EPEVTQTPSHQVTQMGQEVILRCVPISNHLYFYWYRQILGQKVEFLVSFYNNEISEKSEIFDDQFSVERPDGSNFTLKIRSTKLEDSAMYFCASSEFRATEAFFGQGTRLTVV.

The chain uses TRBV11-3 and TRBJ2-1, with D unresolved. The germline V gene encodes CDR1 SGHNT and CDR2 YENEEA. V shed 0 bases and J shed 5 bases, with 8 bases lying between them. CDR3 length equals 14 residues. CDR3 sequence (DNA): TGTGCCAGCAGCTTAGATGCTAATAACAATGAGCAGTTCTTC. Translation: CASSLDANNNEQFF.

The V gene is TRBV27, the J gene TRBJ2-6; 7 positions match TRBD1. Germline-derived CDR1 and CDR2 are MNHEY and SMNVEV (reference sequence). The CDR3 is 14 residues long. Trimming took 10 bases from V and 4 from J; bases not matched to a gene: 7. CDR3 loop: CATQGVGGANVLTF. The CDR3 DNA follows: TGTGCCACTCAGGGGGTAGGCGGGGCCAACGTCCTGACTTTC. Filled out from reference TRBV27 and TRBJ2-6, the complete variable domain reads EAQVTQNPRYLITVTGKKLTVTCSQNMNHEYMSWYRQDPGLGLRQIYYSMNVEVTDKGDVPEGYKVSRKEKRNFPLILESPSPNQTSLYFCATQGVGGANVLTFGAGSRLTVL.

The chain has TRBV11-2 and TRBJ2-3, with TRBD2 identical over 9 bases. Trimming cost V 5 bases and J 2 bases; bases outside gene matches: 8. Germline V gene lookup returns CDR1 SGHAT and CDR2 FQNNGV. The CDR3 has 16 residues. CDR3 nucleotide sequence: TGTGCCAGCAGCATCTTTGGCGGGGGGGCCACAGATACGCAGTATTTT. Residues: CASSIFGGGATDTQYF.

This clone has a single count. Within the sample, other DNA sequences also encode this same CDR3. V gene TRBV7-9 combines with J gene TRBJ2-7; TRBD2 matches 7 bases. With V trimmed by 2 bases and J by 1 base, 2 bases remained unmatched. The germline gives CDR1 SEHNR, CDR2 FQNEAQ (reference sequence). The CDR3 sequence is 14 residues long. The CDR3 loop is CASSLTGGSYEQYF. The CDR3 DNA reads TGTGCCAGCAGCTTAACCGGGGGGTCCTACGAGCAGTACTTC.

As regards this clone: The same CDR3 also results from other DNA sequences found in this sample. J is TRBJ2-5 and V is TRBV5-1; D not resolved. The CDR3 extends over 13 amino acids. Germline assignment: CDR1 SGHRS and CDR2 YFSETQ. V shed 0 bases and J shed 0 bases, with 3 bases lying between them. CDR3 sequence reads: CASSLADQETQYF. In DNA, the CDR3 is TGCGCCAGCAGCTTGGCGGACCAAGAGACCCAGTACTTC.

To note about this clone: Sequence at one end of the junction differs from germline and may be a read error. The V and J genes are TRBV6-1 and TRBJ1-2, with 8 bases that match TRBD1. Germline CDR1 reads MNHNS; CDR2 reads SASEGT. There are 14 residues in the CDR3. The CDR3 DNA reads as TGTGCCAGCAGTGAAGCGGTGGACAGGGTGCGGCCCGGATTC. This codes for CASSEAVDRVRPGF.

To note about this clone: The sample contains more than one DNA sequence encoding this CDR3. V and J are TRBV30 and TRBJ2-7, with no clear D. This CDR3 has 12 amino acids. V gave up 0 bases and J gave up 6 bases, with 9 bases separating them. Per germline, CDR1 GTSNPN and CDR2 SVGIG (reference sequence). The CDR3 reads CAWSVLTGEQYF. CDR3 nucleotide sequence: TGTGCCTGGAGTGTACTGACCGGCGAGCAGTACTTC.

This clone was recorded once. In DNA form, the CDR3 reads TGTGCCAGCAGCTTGGGGCAGACTCAATGGTGGACTGAAGCTTTCTTT. Translation: CASSLGQTQWWTEAFF. The chain carries TRBV5-6 and TRBJ1-1; no reliable D call. Germline values: CDR1 SGHDT, CDR2 YYEEEE. Between the trimmed V and J ends, which lost 0 bases and 5 bases, there was a span of 17 bases. CDR3 length equals 16 residues. Looking up the rest from reference TRBV5-6 and TRBJ1-1 gives the full variable domain: DAGVTQSPTHLIKTRGQQVTLRCSPKSGHDTVSWYQQALGQGPQFIFQYYEEEERQRGNFPDRFSGHQFPNYSSELNVNALLLGDSALYLCASSLGQTQWWTEAFFGQGTRLTVV.

This clone was recorded only once. J is TRBJ2-3 and V is TRBV5-4, with 10 bases aligning to TRBD2. V lost 3 bases and J lost 9; bases outside the gene matches: 13. This CDR3 is built from 16 residues. From germline, CDR1 is SGHNT and CDR2 YYREEE (reference sequence). The chain's CDR3 is CASSYISGGLLGTQYF. The CDR3 DNA reads TGTGCCAGCAGCTACATTAGCGGGGGGCTATTAGGGACGCAGTATTTT.

This sequence joins TRBV10-2 and TRBJ2-7; 7 bases are a match to TRBD1. Germline V gene lookup returns CDR1 WSHSY and CDR2 SAAADI. V shed 5 bases and J 2 bases; nucleotides not matched to a gene: 6. The CDR3 totals 14 residues. CDR3 region: CASSRAGGAYEQYF. As DNA, the CDR3 is TGCGCCAGCAGTAGGGCAGGGGGAGCCTACGAGCAGTACTTC.

The rearrangement links TRBV6-1 to TRBJ1-5; 9 bases match TRBD1. The V segment lost 5 bases and the J segment 4 bases; nucleotides outside the gene matches: 6. Germline CDR1 is MNHNS and CDR2 is SASEGT. CDR3 size: 15 residues. CDR3 nucleotide sequence: TGTGCCAGCAGTAGGGGGACAGGGTTGAATCAGCCCCAGCATTTT. Its protein product is CASSRGTGLNQPQHF.

The CDR3 sequence: CASSRGWGETQYF. CDR3 DNA sequence: TGCGCCAGCAGCCGAGGCTGGGGGGAGACCCAGTACTTC. The chain combines TRBV4-1 with TRBJ2-5; the D call may be TRBD1 or TRBD2 (5 bases each). Trimming cost V 4 bases and J 5 bases, with 11 bases left between them. In germline, CDR1 is MGHRA, CDR2 YSYEKL. The CDR3 totals 13 residues.

The rearrangement links TRBV6-5 to TRBJ1-2; D might be TRBD1 (6 bases). Germline V lookup: CDR1 MNHEY, CDR2 SVGAGI. The CDR3 is 15 residues long. V shed 2 bases and J shed 4 bases, with 14 bases lying between them. In DNA form, the CDR3 reads TGTGCCAGCAGTTACGCCGGGACACAATCCTATGGCTACACCTTC. Protein sequence: CASSYAGTQSYGYTF.

This clone came up once. V gene TRBV11-2 combines with J gene TRBJ1-4; maybe TRBD1 (6 bases). The germline gives CDR1 SGHAT, CDR2 FQNNGV. With 4 bases removed from V and 5 bases from J, the gap between germline ends came to 8 bases. CDR3 length: 13 residues. CDR3 residues: CASSYRENEKLFF. The CDR3 DNA reads TGTGCCAGCAGCTACAGGGAAAATGAAAAACTGTTTTTT. The complete variable domain, with remaining parts taken from reference TRBV11-2 and TRBJ1-4, reads EAGVAQSPRYKIIEKRQSVAFWCNPISGHATLYWYQQILGQGPKLLIQFQNNGVVDDSQLPKDRFSAERLKGVDSTLKIQPAKLEDSAVYLCASSYRENEKLFFGSGTQLSVL.

This clone was recorded only once. This sequence joins TRBV27 and TRBJ2-6, with 7 positions matching TRBD1. The CDR3 is 16 amino acids. The germline V gene has CDR1 MNHEY and CDR2 SMNVEV (reference sequence). V lost 1 base and J lost 1; bases outside the gene matches: 1. In nucleotides, the CDR3 is TGTGCCAGCAGTTTATTGACAGGGTCTGGGGCCAACGTCCTGACTTTC. Protein sequence: CASSLLTGSGANVLTF.